This T cell receptor beta chain is from a study of blood T cells in healthy people across ages. This clonotype was recorded many times. The length of the CDR3 is 16 residues. V was clipped by 5 bases and J by 8 bases; unmatched bases: 12. Germline V CDR1 and CDR2: SGHTA, FQGNSA. With a J-beta primer mix and a sample-barcoded 5' primer, a second PCR ran roughly 7 to 11 cycles. A single record per CDR3 protein comes from TCRdb applying MiXCR to the 5' RACE reads. The repertoire includes just under 900,000 distinct CDR3 sequences, 25% to 30% of them detected once, and 17% sits in the top ten. Sequenced input: blood. The chain joins TRBV7-2 to TRBJ1-6; TRBD1 matches 7 bases. This clonotype originated in an elderly woman in good health. The CDR3 loop reads CASSHRDRAVDSPLHF. In DNA, the CDR3 is TGTGCCAGCAGCCACCGGGACAGAGCCGTGGATTCACCCCTCCACTTT.